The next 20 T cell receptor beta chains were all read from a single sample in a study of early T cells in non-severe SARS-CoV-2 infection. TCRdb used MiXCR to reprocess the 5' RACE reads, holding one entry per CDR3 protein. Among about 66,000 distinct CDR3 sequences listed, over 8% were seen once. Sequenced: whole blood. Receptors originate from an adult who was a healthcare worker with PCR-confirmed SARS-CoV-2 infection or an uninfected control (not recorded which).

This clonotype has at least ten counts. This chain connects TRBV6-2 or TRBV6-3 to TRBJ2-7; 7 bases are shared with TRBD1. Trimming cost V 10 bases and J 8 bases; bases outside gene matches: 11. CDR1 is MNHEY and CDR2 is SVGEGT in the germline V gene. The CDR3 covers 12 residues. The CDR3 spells CATQRDSMKQYF. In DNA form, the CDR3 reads TGTGCCACTCAACGGGACAGCATGAAGCAGTACTTC.

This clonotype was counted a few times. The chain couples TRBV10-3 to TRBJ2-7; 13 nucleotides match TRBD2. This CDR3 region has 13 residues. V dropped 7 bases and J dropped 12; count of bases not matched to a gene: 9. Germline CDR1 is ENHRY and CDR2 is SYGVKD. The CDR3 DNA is TGTGCCATCAAGGTGGGGACTAGCGGGACCGTGTACTTC. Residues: CAIKVGTSGTVYF.

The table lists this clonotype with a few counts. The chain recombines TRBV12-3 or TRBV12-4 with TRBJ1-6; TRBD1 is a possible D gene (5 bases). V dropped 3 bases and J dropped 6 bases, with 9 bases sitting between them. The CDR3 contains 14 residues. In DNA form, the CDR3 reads TGTGCCAGCAGTTTGTCGGGGGGTAATTCACCCCTCCACTTT. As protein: CASSLSGGNSPLHF.

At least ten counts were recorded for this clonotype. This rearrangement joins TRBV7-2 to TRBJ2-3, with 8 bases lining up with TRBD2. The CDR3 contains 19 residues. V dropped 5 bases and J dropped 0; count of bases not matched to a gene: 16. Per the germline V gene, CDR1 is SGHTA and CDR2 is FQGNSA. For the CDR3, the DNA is TGTGCCAGCAGCCCCAGCCTGAGCGGGGGCTACTTTAGCACAGATACGCAGTATTTT. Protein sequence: CASSPSLSGGYFSTDTQYF.

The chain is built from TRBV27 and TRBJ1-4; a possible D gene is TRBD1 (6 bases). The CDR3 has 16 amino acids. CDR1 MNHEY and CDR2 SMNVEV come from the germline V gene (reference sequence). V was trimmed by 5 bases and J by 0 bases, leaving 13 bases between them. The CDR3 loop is CASSAGAVATNEKLFF. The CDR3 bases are TGTGCCAGCAGTGCAGGGGCGGTTGCAACTAATGAAAAACTGTTTTTT. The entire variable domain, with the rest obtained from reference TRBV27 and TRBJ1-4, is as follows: EAQVTQNPRYLITVTGKKLTVTCSQNMNHEYMSWYRQDPGLGLRQIYYSMNVEVTDKGDVPEGYKVSRKEKRNFPLILESPSPNQTSLYFCASSAGAVATNEKLFFGSGTQLSVL.

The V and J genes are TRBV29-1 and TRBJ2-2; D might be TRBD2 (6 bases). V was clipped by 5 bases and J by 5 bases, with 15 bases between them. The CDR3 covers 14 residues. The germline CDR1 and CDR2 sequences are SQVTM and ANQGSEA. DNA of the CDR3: TGCAGCGTTTCATTGACGGAGGGGACCGGGGAGCTGTTTTTT. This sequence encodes CSVSLTEGTGELFF.

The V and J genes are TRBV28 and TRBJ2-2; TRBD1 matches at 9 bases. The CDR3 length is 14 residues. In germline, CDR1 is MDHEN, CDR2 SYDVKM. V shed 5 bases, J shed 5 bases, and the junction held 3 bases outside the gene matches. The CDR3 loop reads CASSLQGATGELFF. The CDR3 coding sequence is TGTGCCAGCAGTCTACAGGGGGCAACCGGGGAGCTGTTTTTT.

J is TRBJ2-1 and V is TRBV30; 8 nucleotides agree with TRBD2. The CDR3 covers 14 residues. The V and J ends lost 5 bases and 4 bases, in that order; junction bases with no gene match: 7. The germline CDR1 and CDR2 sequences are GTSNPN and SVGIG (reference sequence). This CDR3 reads CAWSGGGRYNEQFF. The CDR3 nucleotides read TGTGCCTGGTCCGGGGGCGGGAGGTACAATGAGCAGTTCTTC.

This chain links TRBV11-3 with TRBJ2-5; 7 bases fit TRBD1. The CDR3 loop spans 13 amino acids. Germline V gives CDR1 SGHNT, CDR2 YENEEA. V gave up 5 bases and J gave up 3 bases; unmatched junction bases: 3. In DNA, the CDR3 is TGTGCCAGCAGCATACAGGGGAAAGAGACCCAGTACTTC. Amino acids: CASSIQGKETQYF.

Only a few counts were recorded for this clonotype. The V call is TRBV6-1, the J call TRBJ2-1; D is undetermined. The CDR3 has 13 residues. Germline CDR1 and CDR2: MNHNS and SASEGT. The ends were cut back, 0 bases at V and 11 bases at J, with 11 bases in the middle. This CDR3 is CASSEATQTKQFF. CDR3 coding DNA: TGTGCCAGCAGTGAAGCGACACAAACGAAGCAGTTCTTC.

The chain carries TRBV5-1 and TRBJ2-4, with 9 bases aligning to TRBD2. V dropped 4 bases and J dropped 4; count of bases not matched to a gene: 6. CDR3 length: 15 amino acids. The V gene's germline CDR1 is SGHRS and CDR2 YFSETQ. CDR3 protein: CASSPAGGRKNIQYF. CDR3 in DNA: TGCGCCAGCAGCCCAGCGGGGGGCCGAAAAAACATTCAGTACTTC.

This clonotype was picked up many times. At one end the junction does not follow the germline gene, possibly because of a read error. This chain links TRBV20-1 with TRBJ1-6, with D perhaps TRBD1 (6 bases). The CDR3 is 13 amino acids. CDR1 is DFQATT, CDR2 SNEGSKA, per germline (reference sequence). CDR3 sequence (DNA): TGCAGTGGGGGCAGGGGACGAGGGTCACCCCTCCATTTT. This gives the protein CSGGRGRGSPLHF.

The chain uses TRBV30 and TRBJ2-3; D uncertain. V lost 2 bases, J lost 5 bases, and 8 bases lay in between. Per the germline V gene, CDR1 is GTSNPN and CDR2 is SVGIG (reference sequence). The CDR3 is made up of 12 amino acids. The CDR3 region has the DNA TGTGCCTGGAGTAAGGCCAGAGATACGCAGTATTTT. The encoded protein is CAWSKARDTQYF.

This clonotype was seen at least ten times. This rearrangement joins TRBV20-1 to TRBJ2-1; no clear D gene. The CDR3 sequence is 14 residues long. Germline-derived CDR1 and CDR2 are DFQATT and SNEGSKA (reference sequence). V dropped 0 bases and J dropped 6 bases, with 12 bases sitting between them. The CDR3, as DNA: TGCAGTGCTAGAGACGCTAGTTTCCCCAATGAGCAGTTCTTC. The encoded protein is CSARDASFPNEQFF.

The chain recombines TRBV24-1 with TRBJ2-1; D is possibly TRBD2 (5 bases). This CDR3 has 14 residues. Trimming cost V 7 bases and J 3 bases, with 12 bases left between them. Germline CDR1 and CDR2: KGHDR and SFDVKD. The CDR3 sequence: CATSGNSVYNEQFF. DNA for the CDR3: TGTGCCACCAGCGGGAACAGCGTCTACAATGAGCAGTTCTTC.

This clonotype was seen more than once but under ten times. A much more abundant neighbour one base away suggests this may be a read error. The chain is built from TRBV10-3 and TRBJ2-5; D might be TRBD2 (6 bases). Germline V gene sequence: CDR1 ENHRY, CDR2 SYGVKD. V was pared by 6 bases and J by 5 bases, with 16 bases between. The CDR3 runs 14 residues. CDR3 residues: CAISGSGVGETQYF. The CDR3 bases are TGTGCCATCAGCGGGAGTGGGGTTGGCGAGACCCAGTACTTC.

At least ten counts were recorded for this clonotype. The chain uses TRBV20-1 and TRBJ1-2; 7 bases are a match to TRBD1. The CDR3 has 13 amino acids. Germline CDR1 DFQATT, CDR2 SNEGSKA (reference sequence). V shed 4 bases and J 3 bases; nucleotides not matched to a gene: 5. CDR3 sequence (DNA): TGCAGTGCTAAAAGACAGGGTTACTATGGCTACACCTTC. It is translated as CSAKRQGYYGYTF.

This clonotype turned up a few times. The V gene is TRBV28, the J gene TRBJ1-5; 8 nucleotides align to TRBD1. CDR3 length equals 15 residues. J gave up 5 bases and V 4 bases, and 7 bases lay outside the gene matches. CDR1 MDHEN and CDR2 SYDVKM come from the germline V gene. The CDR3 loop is CASSWAGGSDQPQHF. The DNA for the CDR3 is TGTGCCAGCAGTTGGGCAGGGGGCTCGGATCAGCCCCAGCATTTT.

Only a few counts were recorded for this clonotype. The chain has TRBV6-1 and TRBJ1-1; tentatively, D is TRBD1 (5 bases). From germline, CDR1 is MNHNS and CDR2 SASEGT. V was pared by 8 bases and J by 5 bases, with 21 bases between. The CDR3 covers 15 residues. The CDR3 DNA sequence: TGTGCCAGCGGGGAAGGGACCGCCCGGGGGACTGAAGCTTTCTTT. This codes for CASGEGTARGTEAFF.

The CDR3 DNA follows: TGTGCCAGCAGTCCCCCAACGGCCAATCCCTACGAGCAGTACTTC. Its translation: CASSPPTANPYEQYF. The V call is TRBV12-3 or TRBV12-4, the J call TRBJ2-7; D is ambiguous. The CDR3 runs 15 residues. V was pared by 5 bases and J by 2 bases, with 16 bases between.